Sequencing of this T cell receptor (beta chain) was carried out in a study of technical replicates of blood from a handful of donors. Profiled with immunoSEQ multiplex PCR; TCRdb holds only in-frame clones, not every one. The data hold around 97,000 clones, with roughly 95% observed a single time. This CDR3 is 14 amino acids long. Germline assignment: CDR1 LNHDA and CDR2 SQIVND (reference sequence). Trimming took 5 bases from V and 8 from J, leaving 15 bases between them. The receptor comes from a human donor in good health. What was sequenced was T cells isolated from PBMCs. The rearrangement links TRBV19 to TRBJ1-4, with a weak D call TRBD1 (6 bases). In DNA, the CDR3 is TGTGCCAGTAGTTCCACAGGGTCGGTGGAAAAACTGTTTTTT. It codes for CASSSTGSVEKLFF.